A selection of T cell receptor beta chains follows, all from one sample in a study of blood T cells in healthy people across ages. TCRdb called the 5' RACE reads again in MiXCR, with one record for every CDR3 protein. The table lists around 650,000 distinct CDR3 sequences, 40% to 50% of them singletons, with 25% to 35% in the top ten. The material sequenced was blood. These receptors originate from a man of 80 years or more in good health. Both conserved end residues are part of each CDR3. The D gene is left open where the match is weak. Where a row states a size, it is once, few, many or the class of an expanded clone; other rows omit it.

clone size	D gene	J gene	V gene	CDR3 protein
NA	TRBD1	TRBJ1-2	TRBV20-1	CSARDPDRGAYGYTF
few	NA	TRBJ2-5	TRBV28	CASSPWGVETQYF
few	TRBD1	TRBJ2-5	TRBV12-3/TRBV12-4	CASSKTGPQETQYF
few	NA	TRBJ2-3	TRBV18	CASSPEDTQYF
NA	TRBD2	TRBJ2-7	TRBV12-3/TRBV12-4	CASSLERVGAGEQYF
few	TRBD2	TRBJ2-7	TRBV20-1	CSALSGIYNEQYF
NA	TRBD1	NA	TRBV20-1	CSDYRQGSHEQYF
NA	TRBD2	TRBJ2-1	TRBV6-2/TRBV6-3	CASTYALAGGYNEQFF
NA	NA	TRBJ1-4	TRBV29-1	CSVEGREEVGKLFF
NA	NA	TRBJ1-1	TRBV12-3/TRBV12-4	CASSQSQNTEAFF
NA	TRBD1	TRBJ1-2	TRBV7-3	CASSSTDRGGGYTF
many	TRBD2	TRBJ2-7	TRBV7-2	CASSLGMTSGRPGYEQYF
NA	NA	TRBJ2-7	TRBV14	CASSQEFGRELYEQYF